This T cell receptor beta chain was found in a study of control samples from healthy donors and cancer patients. Assay used: immunoSEQ multiplex PCR; TCRdb lists only in-frame clones, some missing. The sample holds approximately 83,000 clones, more than 80% seen once. Germline V gene sequence: CDR1 MNHEY, CDR2 SMNVEV (reference sequence). Trimming left V 8 bases short and J 2 bases short, with 19 bases between. CDR3 length equals 16 residues. Sequenced input: blood. The chain joins TRBV27 to TRBJ1-3; a weak D match, TRBD1 (5 bases). This sequence was found in a woman aged 30 to 39 in good health. CDR3 DNA: TGTGCCAGCGCTGCGGATATTGGGGCTGCTGGAAACACCATATATTTT. This codes for CASAADIGAAGNTIYF.